This T cell receptor beta chain was obtained from a study of shared clonotypes between healthy human individuals. Points from the study as a whole: A handful of donors shared 4.5% to 6.5% of their naive CD4 clonotypes.

Trimming took off 7 bases at V and 7 bases at J, with 16 bases between the two ends. The CDR3 is 13 residues long. The germline V gene encodes CDR1 LNHDA and CDR2 SQIVND (reference sequence). Sequencing was performed with immunoSEQ multiplex PCR; in TCRdb, only in-frame clones are kept and a portion is missing. Found here are about 1 million clones, about 77% of them singletons; the top ten hold approximately 1.5%. This clone turned up a few times. The antigen is unknown. This clonotype originated in a young man in good health. This chain joins TRBV19 and TRBJ1-1; weak D call: TRBD1 (6 bases). Source material: memory CD4+ T cells sorted from blood. Documented subset: CD45RA-negative fraction. The CDR3 DNA sequence: TGTGCCAGTACCAATGCGGGGGGCCTTGAAGCTTTCTTT. Translation: CASTNAGGLEAFF. The full variable domain, its missing parts supplied by reference TRBV19 and TRBJ1-1, is DGGITQSPKYLFRKEGQNVTLSCEQNLNHDAMYWYRQDPGQGLRLIYYSQIVNDFQKGDIAEGYSVSREKKESFPLTVTSAQKNPTAFYLCASTNAGGLEAFFGQGTRLTVV.